Sequencing of this T cell receptor beta chain was carried out in a study of blood T cell repertoires in COVID-19. Study summary: Researchers got acute and convalescent COVID-19 samples from the United States, Italy and Spain. PBMCs, B-cell-depleted T cells, or T cells provided the cDNA or gDNA that made up the material.

Authors' analysis steps: Scientists estimated how many nucleated cells there were by amplifying reference gene primers. Here immunoSEQ multiplex PCR was the method, and the copy in TCRdb shows in-frame clones only, minus some. The V and J calls and the clone size are those of that table, but D and trimming were determined from the DNA. Of approximately 230,000 clones in the sample, 88% were seen once. Trimming removed 2 bases at V and 7 bases at J, with 9 bases between. The CDR3 is 13 residues long. Germline CDR1 and CDR2: SGHTA and FQGNSA. V and J are TRBV7-2 and TRBJ2-1, with D perhaps matching TRBD2 (5 bases). The origin of this receptor is a man older than 75 with acute or convalescent COVID-19. The sequenced sample consisted of peripheral blood. The DNA for the CDR3 is TGTGCCAGCAGCTTATTTGGCGGGAATGAGCAGTTCTTC. The encoded protein is CASSLFGGNEQFF.